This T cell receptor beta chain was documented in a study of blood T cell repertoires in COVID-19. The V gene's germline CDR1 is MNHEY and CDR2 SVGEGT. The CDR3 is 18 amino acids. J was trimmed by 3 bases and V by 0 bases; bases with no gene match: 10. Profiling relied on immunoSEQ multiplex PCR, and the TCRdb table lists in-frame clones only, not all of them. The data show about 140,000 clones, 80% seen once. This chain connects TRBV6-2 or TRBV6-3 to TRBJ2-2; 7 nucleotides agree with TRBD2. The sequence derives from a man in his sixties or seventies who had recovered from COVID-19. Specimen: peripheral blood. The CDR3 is CASSYSAVRTRDTGELFF. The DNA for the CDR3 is TGTGCCAGCAGTTACTCGGCTGTCAGGACTAGGGACACCGGGGAGCTGTTTTTT.